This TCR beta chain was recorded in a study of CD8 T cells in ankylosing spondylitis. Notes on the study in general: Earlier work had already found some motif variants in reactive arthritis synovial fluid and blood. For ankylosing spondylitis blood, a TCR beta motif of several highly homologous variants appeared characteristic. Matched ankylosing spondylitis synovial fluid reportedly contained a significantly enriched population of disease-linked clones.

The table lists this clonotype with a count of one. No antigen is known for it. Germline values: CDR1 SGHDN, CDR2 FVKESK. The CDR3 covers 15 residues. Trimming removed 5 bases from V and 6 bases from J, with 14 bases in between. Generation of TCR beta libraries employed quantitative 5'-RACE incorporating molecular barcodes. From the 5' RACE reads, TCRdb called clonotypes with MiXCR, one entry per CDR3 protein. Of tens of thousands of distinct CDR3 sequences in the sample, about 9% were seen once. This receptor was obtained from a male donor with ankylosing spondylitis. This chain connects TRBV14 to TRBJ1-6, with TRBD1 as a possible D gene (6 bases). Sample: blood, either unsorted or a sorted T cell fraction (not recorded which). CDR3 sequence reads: CASSIQGWGNSPLHF. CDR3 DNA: TGTGCCAGCAGCATACAGGGCTGGGGTAATTCACCCCTCCACTTT.